This T cell receptor beta chain was sequenced in a study of T-cell memory formation after mild COVID-19. General study findings and limits: CD4+ bias marked clones expanding day 15 to 37, unlike balanced contracting clones.

About this clonotype: The target antigen is unknown.

TCRdb processed the 5' RACE reads anew with MiXCR; each CDR3 protein has one entry. The sample holds 250,000 to 300,000 distinct CDR3 sequences; 15% to 20% are singletons and the top ten take 20% to 25%. Trimming pared 0 bases from V and 1 base from J, leaving 9 bases between. Germline V lookup: CDR1 SGHRS, CDR2 YFSETQ. The CDR3 loop spans 15 amino acids. This TCR was sampled from a young man who had mild COVID-19 (a few samples of this study predate the infection). Cell type and time point are not known. The V call is TRBV5-1, the J call TRBJ2-3; possible D gene TRBD2, 6 bases. Sequenced sample: PBMCs or a T cell subset sorted from them (not recorded which). CDR3 sequence (DNA): TGCGCCAGCAGCTTGGGACTAGTCGGCACAGATACGCAGTATTTT. As protein: CASSLGLVGTDTQYF.